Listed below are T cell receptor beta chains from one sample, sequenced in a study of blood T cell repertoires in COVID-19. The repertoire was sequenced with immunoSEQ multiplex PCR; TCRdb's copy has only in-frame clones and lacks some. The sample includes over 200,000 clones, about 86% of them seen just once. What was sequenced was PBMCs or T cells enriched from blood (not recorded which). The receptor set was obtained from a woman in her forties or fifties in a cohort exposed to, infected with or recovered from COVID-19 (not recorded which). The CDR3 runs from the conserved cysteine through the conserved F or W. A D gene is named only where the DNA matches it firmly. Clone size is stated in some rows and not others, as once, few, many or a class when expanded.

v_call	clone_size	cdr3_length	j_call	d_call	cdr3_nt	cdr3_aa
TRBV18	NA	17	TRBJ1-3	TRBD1	TGTGCCAGCTCATCCCGTACTGGGACAGCCTCTGGAAACACCATATATTTT	CASSSRTGTASGNTIYF
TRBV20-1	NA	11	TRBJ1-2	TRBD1	TGCAGTGCTGGACAGGGGGGCGGCTACACCTTC	CSAGQGGGYTF
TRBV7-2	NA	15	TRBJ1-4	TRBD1	TGTGCCAGCAGCATCGGGACAGTCGGAAGGGGAAAACTGTTTTTT	CASSIGTVGRGKLFF
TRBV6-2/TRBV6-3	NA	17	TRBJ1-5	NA	TGTGCCAGCAGTTACTTCCGGGGGTGGGGCGCAAATCAGCCCCAGCATTTT	CASSYFRGWGANQPQHF
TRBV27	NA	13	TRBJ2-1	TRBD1	TGTGCCAGCAGTGCACAGGGGGCCTATGAGCAGTTCTTC	CASSAQGAYEQFF
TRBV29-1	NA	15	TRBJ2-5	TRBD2	TGCAGCGCCCGCCCACGGGGGGGGCCTAAAGAGACCCAGTACTTC	CSARPRGGPKETQYF
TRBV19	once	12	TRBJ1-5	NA	TGTGCCAGTAGTAGAACCACGGAGCCCCAGCATTTT	CASSRTTEPQHF
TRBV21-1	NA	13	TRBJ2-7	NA	TGTGCCAGCATTACTGGAAGGGGGTCCGAGCAGTACTTC	CASITGRGSEQYF
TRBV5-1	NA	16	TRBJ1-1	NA	TGCGCCAGCAGCCGCCGCTTCGACAGCCTGAACACTGAAGCTTTCTTT	CASSRRFDSLNTEAFF
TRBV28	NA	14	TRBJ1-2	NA	TGTGCCAGCAGTTTAGTTTCAGGGGATGGAGGCTACACCTTC	CASSLVSGDGGYTF
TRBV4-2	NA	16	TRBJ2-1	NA	TGTGCCAGCAGCCAAGATGGGGCAGGGTTAAGCAATGAGCAGTTCTTC	CASSQDGAGLSNEQFF
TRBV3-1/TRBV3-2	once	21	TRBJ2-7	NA	TGTGCCAGCAGCCCTTCCCCCCGGGACATCGAAAGGCGAGCACTGACCTACGAGCAGTACTTC	CASSPSPRDIERRALTYEQYF
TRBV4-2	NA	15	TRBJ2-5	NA	TGTGCCAGCAGCCAGGCCAGCGGGTTTAAAGAGACCCAGTACTTC	CASSQASGFKETQYF
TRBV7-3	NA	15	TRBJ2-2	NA	TGTGCCAGCAGCTTAGACGGGGTGAACACCGGGGAGCTGTTTTTT	CASSLDGVNTGELFF
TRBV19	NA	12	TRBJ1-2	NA	TGTGCCAGTAGTAGCCAGGATGGTGGCTACACCTTC	CASSSQDGGYTF
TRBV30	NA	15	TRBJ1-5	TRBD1	TGTGCCTGGAATACCGGACAGGCGTACAGTCAGCCCCAGCATTTT	CAWNTGQAYSQPQHF
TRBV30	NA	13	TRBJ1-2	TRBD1	TGTGCCTGGAGTCTGGGACAGGGAAACGGCTACACCTTC	CAWSLGQGNGYTF
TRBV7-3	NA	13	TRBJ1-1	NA	TGTGCCAGCAGCTCGACAAGGAACACTGAAGCTTTCTTT	CASSSTRNTEAFF
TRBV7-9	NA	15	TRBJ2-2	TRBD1	TGTGCCAGCAGCTTAACAGGGGCGCGGTCCGGGGAGCTGTTTTTT	CASSLTGARSGELFF
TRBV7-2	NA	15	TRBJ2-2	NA	TGTGCCAGCAGCTTAGGACAGGCGAACACCGGGGAGCTGTTTTTT	CASSLGQANTGELFF
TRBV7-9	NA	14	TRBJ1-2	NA	TGTGCCAGCAGCCTCGGACAAGCTAACTATGGCTACACCTTC	CASSLGQANYGYTF
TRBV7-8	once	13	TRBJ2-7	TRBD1	TGTGCCAGCAGCTTGAAACAGGGGCCCGAGCAGTACTTC	CASSLKQGPEQYF
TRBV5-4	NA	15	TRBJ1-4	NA	TGTGCCAGCAGCTCTTCCCGGGGGGTGAATGAAAAACTGTTTTTT	CASSSSRGVNEKLFF
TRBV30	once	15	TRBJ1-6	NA	TGTGCCTGGAGGGGCGGGGCAGGATATAATTCACCCCTCCACTTT	CAWRGGAGYNSPLHF
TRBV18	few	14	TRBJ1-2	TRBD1	TGTGCCAGCTCACCTGGGACAGGACCCTATGGCTACACCTTC	CASSPGTGPYGYTF
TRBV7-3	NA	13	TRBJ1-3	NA	TGTGCCAGCAGCCCTGAGTTCGGTGACACCATATATTTT	CASSPEFGDTIYF
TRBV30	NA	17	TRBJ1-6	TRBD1	TGTGCCTGGAGTCGGGACAGGGCTAGCTCCTATAATTCACCCCTCCACTTT	CAWSRDRASSYNSPLHF
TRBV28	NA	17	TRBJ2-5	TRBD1	TGTGCCAGCAGCTCGACACCCGGGACAGGGAGTCGAGAGACCCAGTACTTC	CASSSTPGTGSRETQYF
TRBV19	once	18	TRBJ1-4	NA	TGTGCCAGTAGTACCCCCCGATGGAGCGGGGGAACTAATGAAAAACTGTTTTTT	CASSTPRWSGGTNEKLFF
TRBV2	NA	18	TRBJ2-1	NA	TGTGCCAGCAGCCCCCTGGTGGTCTTTGGGCCTGGGTACGGTGAGCAGTTCTTC	CASSPLVVFGPGYGEQFF
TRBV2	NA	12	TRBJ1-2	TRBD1	TGTGCCAGCGGACAGGGCAACTATGGCTACACCTTC	CASGQGNYGYTF
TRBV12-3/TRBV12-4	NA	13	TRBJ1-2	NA	TGTGCCAGCAGTTTAAACAGCCACTATGGCTACACCTTC	CASSLNSHYGYTF
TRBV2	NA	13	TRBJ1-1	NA	TGTGCCAGCATAGTAGAACAGGGCACTGAAGCTTTCTTT	CASIVEQGTEAFF
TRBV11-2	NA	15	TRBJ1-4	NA	TGTGCCAGCAGCCCCCGGGGGATTACTAATGAAAAACTGTTTTTT	CASSPRGITNEKLFF
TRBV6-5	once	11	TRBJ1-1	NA	TGTGCCAGCATCCAGAACACTGAAGCTTTCTTT	CASIQNTEAFF
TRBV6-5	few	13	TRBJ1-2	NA	TGTGCCAGCAACCTTGAGGCAGGGGATGGCTACACCTTC	CASNLEAGDGYTF
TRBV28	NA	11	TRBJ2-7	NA	TGTGCCAGCACCACCCAGTCCGAGCAGTACTTC	CASTTQSEQYF
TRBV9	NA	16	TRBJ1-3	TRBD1	TGTGCCAGCAGCGGGAACCTGGGACAGTCGGGAAACACCATATATTTT	CASSGNLGQSGNTIYF
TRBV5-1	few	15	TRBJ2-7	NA	TGCGCCAGCAGCTTAGGATACGGGGGACGAGCTGTGGGGTACTTC	CASSLGYGGRAVGYF
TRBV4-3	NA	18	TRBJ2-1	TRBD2	TGCGCCAGCAGCCAAGATTCCGGTGGACTAGCGGGGGGTAATGAGCAGTTCTTC	CASSQDSGGLAGGNEQFF
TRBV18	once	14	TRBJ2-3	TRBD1	TGTGCCAGCTCACCCGACAGGGGGACAGATACGCAGTATTTT	CASSPDRGTDTQYF
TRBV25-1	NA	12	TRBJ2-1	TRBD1	TGTGCCAGCAGTGAACCCGACAGGGCGCAGTTCTTC	CASSEPDRAQFF
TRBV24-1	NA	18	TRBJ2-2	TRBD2	TGTGCCACCAGTGATTGGGAACCGGGACTAGGCCACACCGGGGAGCTGTTTTTT	CATSDWEPGLGHTGELFF
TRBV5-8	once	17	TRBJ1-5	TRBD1	TGTGCCAGCAGCTACAGACAGGGGGTTAGAGGCAATCAGCCCCAGCATTTT	CASSYRQGVRGNQPQHF
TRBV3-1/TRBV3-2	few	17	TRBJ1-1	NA	TGTGCCAGCAGCCAAGGAACCGTCACCGATATCGGGACTGAAGCTTTCTTT	CASSQGTVTDIGTEAFF
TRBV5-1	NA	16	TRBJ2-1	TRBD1	TGCGCCAGCAGCTTGGGTGGGACAGGGGAGTACAATGAGCAGTTCTTC	CASSLGGTGEYNEQFF
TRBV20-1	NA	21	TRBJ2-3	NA	TGCAGTGCCAGTAGGGGACTTAGGGGACAGTTTTACGGGATCCACATAGATACGCAGTATTTT	CSASRGLRGQFYGIHIDTQYF
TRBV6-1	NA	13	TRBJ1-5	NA	TGTGCCAGCAGTGAATTGGGGGGGCAGCCCCAGCATTTT	CASSELGGQPQHF
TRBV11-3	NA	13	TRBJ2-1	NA	TGTGCCAGCAGCCAAGGACAAATCAATGAGCAGTTCTTC	CASSQGQINEQFF
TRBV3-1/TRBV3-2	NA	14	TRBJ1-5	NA	TGTGCCAGCAGCCAACCAGGTGACAGACAGCCCCAGCATTTT	CASSQPGDRQPQHF
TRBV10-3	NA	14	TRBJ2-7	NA	TGTGCCATCAGTGAGGGCGGGTGGAACTACGAGCAGTACTTC	CAISEGGWNYEQYF
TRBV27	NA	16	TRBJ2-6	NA	TGTGCCAGCAGTTTAATTCGAGGGAATGGGGCCAACGTCCTGACTTTC	CASSLIRGNGANVLTF
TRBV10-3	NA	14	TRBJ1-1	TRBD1	TGTGCCATCAAGGACAGGGGGCGGGACACTGAAGCTTTCTTT	CAIKDRGRDTEAFF
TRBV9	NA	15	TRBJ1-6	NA	TGTGCCAGCAGCGTAGGGCAGGGAACTAATTCACCCCTCCACTTT	CASSVGQGTNSPLHF
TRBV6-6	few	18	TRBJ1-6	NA	TGTGCCAGCAGTCGTATTATTAGGACAGCTGGGTATAATTCACCCCTCCACTTT	CASSRIIRTAGYNSPLHF
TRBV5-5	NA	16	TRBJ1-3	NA	TGTGCCAGCAGCTTGAGCGGGGCGATCACTGGAAACACCATATATTTT	CASSLSGAITGNTIYF
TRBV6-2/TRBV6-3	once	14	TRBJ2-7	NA	TGTGCCAGCAGTTTGGGGAGTAGCCCCTCCGAGCAGTACTTC	CASSLGSSPSEQYF